This TCR beta chain was sequenced in a study of graft-versus-host responses after intestinal transplantation. Profiled with immunoSEQ multiplex PCR; TCRdb holds only in-frame clones, not every one. In the table there are about 120,000 clones, less than 95% of which are singletons. The CDR3 sequence is 14 residues long. Trimming took 8 bases from V and 0 from J, leaving 10 bases between them. Germline V lookup: CDR1 SNHLY, CDR2 FYNNEI. With regard to this clone: Its target is unknown.

The chain carries TRBV2 and TRBJ2-2; D perhaps matches TRBD1 (5 bases). This specimen was unstimulated CD4+ T cells sorted from spleen or lymph node cells, taken before intestinal transplant. This receptor was taken from a human donor who received an intestinal transplant. The CDR3 bases are TGTGCCAGCTCGGCAGGGACGAACACCGGGGAGCTGTTTTTT. It specifies CASSAGTNTGELFF.